The sequence of this T cell receptor (beta chain) was determined in a study of T-cell memory formation after mild COVID-19. Study results and caveats: Whereas later expanders leaned CD4+, clones contracting day 15 to 85 showed a balanced CD4/CD8 makeup.

TCRdb reanalysed the 5' RACE reads using MiXCR and keeps one entry per CDR3 protein. The sample records approximately 290,000 distinct CDR3 sequences, 19% being singletons. Trimming pared 4 bases from V and 0 bases from J, leaving 7 bases between. CDR1 and CDR2 (germline): SGHTA, FQGNSA. This CDR3 spans 14 amino acids. Comments on this clonotype: Antigen specificity is unknown.

The chain combines TRBV7-2 with TRBJ1-5; D remains ambiguous. The receptor was isolated from a young man who had mild COVID-19 (a few samples of this study predate the infection). Cell type and time point are not known. The specimen was PBMCs or a T cell subset sorted from them (not recorded which). CDR3 nucleotide sequence: TGTGCCAGCAGCTCCGGGTTTAGCAATCAGCCCCAGCATTTT. Translating gives CASSSGFSNQPQHF.